Included here is one T cell receptor beta chain sequence, with context. A few counts support this clone. What antigen it recognizes has not been identified. It has no much larger one-base neighbor in the sample; base qualities were not kept. This sample stems from a study of T cell responses to AZD1222 COVID-19 vaccine (dated by TCRdb to about 2021). As for the study more broadly: TCR sequencing covered some 240 trial participants: 207 given two doses of AZD1222 and approximately 26 given two doses of MenACWY control vaccine. Trial participants were enrolled by age into subgroups of 18-55, 56-69 and 70-plus years, and around 150, 29 and 61 TCR-sequenced participants, respectively, were included in these subgroups.

Taken with the paper, the label for time point translates to: about 28 days (+/-7) after the second vaccine dose. AZD1222 recipients with second doses at about 4 weeks or about 12 weeks were pooled, because spike-specific TCR depth and breadth did not differ between schedules. Vaccinee samples were obtained from the UK trials COV001 and COV002, which included a single-blind randomized controlled phase 2/3 trial of AZD1222 (ChAdOx1 nCoV-19) in healthy adults. For TCRbeta chain sequencing, PBMC samples from trial participants were taken at day 0 and at day 28 after the second dose. The study at large found these results: No day 14 peak-response samples were available, so repertoires were characterized only after the peak T cell response. In the small 56-69-year group, the increase in depth fell short of significance, most likely because of low power. Reportedly, close to half of the unique spike-specific TCRs recognized epitopes lying outside the regions that are mutated in the B.1.351 and B.1.1.7 variants. After two AZD1222 doses, both the breadth and the depth of spike-specific TCRs were significantly higher than at day 0 and than in MenACWY recipients. Only five to seven AZD1222 recipients were SARS-CoV-2 seropositive at baseline, limiting conclusions about previously exposed vaccinees. The vaccine-associated CD4 TCRs covered the entire spike protein, and the dominant responses fell in regions 160-218 and 743-854. Most participants were white British and females outnumbered males, and the authors suggested that clonal diversity may have been underestimated.

Reading the germline V gene (reference sequence) gives CDR1 SEHNR and CDR2 FQNEAQ. V and J lose 6 bases and 4 bases, and a span of 19 bases separates them. The CDR3 covers 16 residues, taking in both the cysteine and the phenylalanine. Solely the CDR3 DNA is kept, with 48 bases framed from the first base. The CDR3 regions of human TCRbeta chains were analyzed by immunosequencing. For the original study's pipeline: TCRs in the repertoires were compared against a reference library of SARS-CoV-2-specific TCRs that had been generated with the MIRA antigen-specificity platform. Breadth was defined as the fraction of unique TCRs that were SARS-CoV-2-associated. Depth was defined as the fraction of total T cells that were SARS-CoV-2-associated. Using the MIRA data, every spike-specific TCR was mapped to the spike region that the TCR reacted to and assigned to either a CD4 or a CD8 class. Log10-transformed breadth and depth values were compared by one-way ANOVA with Sidak's multiple comparisons tests. TCRdb re-hosts the immuneACCESS table, in-frame sequences only. Its copies lack some clones; in the studies checked, an unresolved V gene accounts for under half of them, and the cause for the rest is not known. V, J and clone size reflect that table, while D and trimming were determined from the DNA. This sample lists approximately 150,000 clones; approximately 90% were detected once. Approximately 4.3% of the sample is taken by the ten largest.

The V and J segments used are TRBV7-9 and TRBJ1-3, with no reliable assignment of the D segment. This sequence originates from an adult who received the AZD1222 COVID-19 vaccine. The material sequenced was peripheral blood, taken 28 days after the second AZD1222 dose. The nucleotide sequence is given as TGTGCCAGCAGGCGACCGCCCGGGGAGGAAGGAAACACCATATATTTT. It is translated as CASRRPPGEEGNTIYF.